This record concerns one T cell receptor beta chain sequence. The antigen is unknown. The sample is drawn from a study of CD8 T cells in ankylosing spondylitis. Study-wide findings and caveats: Ankylosing spondylitis blood appeared to be characterized by a TCR beta motif of 8 or 9 highly homologous variants. Earlier reports found some motif variants in synovial fluid and blood in reactive arthritis. As reported, disease-linked clones showed significant enrichment in matched ankylosing spondylitis synovial fluid.

The CDR3 runs to 11 residues. The V and J ends lost 2 bases and 15 bases, in that order; junction bases with no gene match: 4. Germline V gene lookup returns CDR1 SGHRS and CDR2 YFSETQ. TCRdb redid the calling of the 5' RACE reads with MiXCR, one entry per CDR3 protein. Of about 160,000 distinct CDR3 sequences in the sample, around a tenth were seen once. This rearrangement joins TRBV5-1 to TRBJ2-1; 8 bases fit TRBD1. Sequencing used blood, either unsorted or a sorted T cell fraction (not recorded which). This TCR was sampled from a female donor with ankylosing spondylitis or in good health (not recorded which). In DNA form, the CDR3 reads TGCGCCAGCAGCTTCGGACAGGGTCTGTTCTTC. This codes for CASSFGQGLFF.